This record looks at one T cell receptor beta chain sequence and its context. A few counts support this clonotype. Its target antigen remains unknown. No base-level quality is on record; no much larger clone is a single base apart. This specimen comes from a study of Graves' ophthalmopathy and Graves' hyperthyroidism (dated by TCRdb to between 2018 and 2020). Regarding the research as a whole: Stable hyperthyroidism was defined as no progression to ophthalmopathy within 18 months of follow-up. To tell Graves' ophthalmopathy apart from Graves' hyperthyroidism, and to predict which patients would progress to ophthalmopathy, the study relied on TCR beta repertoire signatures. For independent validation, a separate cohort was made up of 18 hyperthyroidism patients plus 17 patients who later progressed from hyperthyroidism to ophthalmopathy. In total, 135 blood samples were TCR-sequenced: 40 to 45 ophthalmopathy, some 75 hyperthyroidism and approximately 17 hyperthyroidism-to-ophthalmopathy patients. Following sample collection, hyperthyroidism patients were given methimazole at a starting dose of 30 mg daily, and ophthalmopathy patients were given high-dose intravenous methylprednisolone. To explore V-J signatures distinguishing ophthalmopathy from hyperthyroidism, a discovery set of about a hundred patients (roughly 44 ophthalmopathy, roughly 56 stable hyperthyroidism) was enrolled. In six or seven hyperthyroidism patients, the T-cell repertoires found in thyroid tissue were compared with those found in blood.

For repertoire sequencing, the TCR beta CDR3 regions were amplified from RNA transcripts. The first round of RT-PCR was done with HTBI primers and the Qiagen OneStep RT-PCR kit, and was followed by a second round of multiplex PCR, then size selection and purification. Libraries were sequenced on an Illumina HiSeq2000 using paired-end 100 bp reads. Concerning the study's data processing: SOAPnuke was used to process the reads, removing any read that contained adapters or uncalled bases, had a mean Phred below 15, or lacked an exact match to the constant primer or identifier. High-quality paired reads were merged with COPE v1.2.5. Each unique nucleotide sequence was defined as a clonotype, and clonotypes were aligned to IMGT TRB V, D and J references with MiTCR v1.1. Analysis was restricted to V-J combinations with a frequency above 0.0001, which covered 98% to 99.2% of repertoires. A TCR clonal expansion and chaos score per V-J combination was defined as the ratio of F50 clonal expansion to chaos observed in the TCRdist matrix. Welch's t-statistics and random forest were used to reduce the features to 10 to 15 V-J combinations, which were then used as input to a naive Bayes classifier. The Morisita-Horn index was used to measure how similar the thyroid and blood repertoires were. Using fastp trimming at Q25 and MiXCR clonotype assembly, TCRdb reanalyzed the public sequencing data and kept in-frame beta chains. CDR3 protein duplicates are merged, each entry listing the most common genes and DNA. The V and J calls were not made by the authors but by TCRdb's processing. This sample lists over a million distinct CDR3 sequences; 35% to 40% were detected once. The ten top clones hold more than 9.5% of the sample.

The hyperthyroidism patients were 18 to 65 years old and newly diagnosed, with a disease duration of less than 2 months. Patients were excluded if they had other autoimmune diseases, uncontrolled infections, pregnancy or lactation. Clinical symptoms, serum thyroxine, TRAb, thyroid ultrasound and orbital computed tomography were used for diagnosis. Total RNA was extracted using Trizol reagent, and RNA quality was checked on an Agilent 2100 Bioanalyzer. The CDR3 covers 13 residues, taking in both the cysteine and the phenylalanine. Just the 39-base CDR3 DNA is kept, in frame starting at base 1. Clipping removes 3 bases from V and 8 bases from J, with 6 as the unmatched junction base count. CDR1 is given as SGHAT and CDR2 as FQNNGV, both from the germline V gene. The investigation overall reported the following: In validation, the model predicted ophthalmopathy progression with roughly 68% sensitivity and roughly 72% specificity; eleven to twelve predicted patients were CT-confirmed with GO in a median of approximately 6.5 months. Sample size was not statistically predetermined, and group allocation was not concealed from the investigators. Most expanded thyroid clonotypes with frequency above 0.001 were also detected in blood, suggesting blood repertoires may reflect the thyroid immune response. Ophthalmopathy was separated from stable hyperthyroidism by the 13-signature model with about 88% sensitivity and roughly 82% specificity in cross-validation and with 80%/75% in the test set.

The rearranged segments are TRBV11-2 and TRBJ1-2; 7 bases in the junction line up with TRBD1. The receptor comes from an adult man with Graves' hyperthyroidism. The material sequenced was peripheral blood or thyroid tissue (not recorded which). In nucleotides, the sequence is TGTGCCAGCAGCTTGCCACAGGGGATCGGCTACACCTTC. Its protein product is CASSLPQGIGYTF. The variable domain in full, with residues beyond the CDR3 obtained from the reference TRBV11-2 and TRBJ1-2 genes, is EAGVAQSPRYKIIEKRQSVAFWCNPISGHATLYWYQQILGQGPKLLIQFQNNGVVDDSQLPKDRFSAERLKGVDSTLKIQPAKLEDSAVYLCASSLPQGIGYTFGSGTRLTVV.